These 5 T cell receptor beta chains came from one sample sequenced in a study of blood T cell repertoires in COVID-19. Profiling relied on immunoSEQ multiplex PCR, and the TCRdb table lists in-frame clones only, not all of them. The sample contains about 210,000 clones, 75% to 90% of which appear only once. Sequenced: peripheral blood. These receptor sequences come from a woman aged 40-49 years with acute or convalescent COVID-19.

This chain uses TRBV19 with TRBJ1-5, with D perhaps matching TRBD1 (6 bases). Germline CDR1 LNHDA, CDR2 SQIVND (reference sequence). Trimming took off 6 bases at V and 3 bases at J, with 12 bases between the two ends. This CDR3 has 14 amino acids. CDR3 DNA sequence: TGTGCCAGTAGCCCCGGACAGCACAATCAGCCCCAGCATTTT. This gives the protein CASSPGQHNQPQHF.

The CDR3 loop reads CASSQAPSGGAGDTQYF. CDR3 sequence (DNA): TGCGCCAGCAGCCAAGCCCCTAGCGGGGGGGCGGGAGATACGCAGTATTTT. The V and J genes are TRBV4-1 and TRBJ2-3, with 12 bases fitting TRBD2. The CDR3 runs to 17 residues. With 1 base clipped from V and 5 bases from J, the junction kept 7 bases outside the gene matches. Germline V gives CDR1 MGHRA, CDR2 YSYEKL.

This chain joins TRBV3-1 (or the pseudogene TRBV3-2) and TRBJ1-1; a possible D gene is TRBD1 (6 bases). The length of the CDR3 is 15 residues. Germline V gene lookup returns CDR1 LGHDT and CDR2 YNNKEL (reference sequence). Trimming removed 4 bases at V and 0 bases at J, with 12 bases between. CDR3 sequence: CASSREQGMNTEAFF. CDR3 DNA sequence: TGTGCCAGCAGCCGCGAGCAGGGGATGAACACTGAAGCTTTCTTT.

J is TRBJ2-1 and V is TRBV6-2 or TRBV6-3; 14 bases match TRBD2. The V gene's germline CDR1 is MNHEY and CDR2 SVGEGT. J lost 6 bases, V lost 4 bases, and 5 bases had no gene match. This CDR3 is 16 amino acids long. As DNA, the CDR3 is TGTGCCAGCAGTTCCCGGACTAGCGGGGGGATCAATGAGCAGTTCTTC. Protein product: CASSSRTSGGINEQFF.

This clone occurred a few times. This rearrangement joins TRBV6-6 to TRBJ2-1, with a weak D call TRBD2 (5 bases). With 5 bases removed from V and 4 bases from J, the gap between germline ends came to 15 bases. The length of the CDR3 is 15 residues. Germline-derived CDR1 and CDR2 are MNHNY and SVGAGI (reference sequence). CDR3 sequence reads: CASSRGLPQYNEQFF. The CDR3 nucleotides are TGTGCCAGCAGTAGAGGACTCCCCCAATACAATGAGCAGTTCTTC.